Sequencing of this T cell receptor (beta chain) was carried out in a study of blood T cell repertoires in COVID-19. Study summary: Researchers got acute and convalescent COVID-19 samples from the United States, Italy and Spain.

Study processing details: Reference gene primer amplification gave nucleated cell count estimates. Libraries were prepared by immunoSEQ multiplex PCR; TCRdb keeps only in-frame clonotypes and omits some of them. D and trimming come from the DNA, and the V and J calls and clone size come from that table. The sample carries roughly 140,000 clones, approximately 80% recorded once. Sequenced material: peripheral blood. The TCR originated in a woman between 50 and 59 years old with acute or convalescent COVID-19.

The CDR3 DNA is TGTGCCAGCAGCTCGACAGGGGACACTGAAGCTTTCTTT. Translation gives CASSSTGDTEAFF. The J gene is TRBJ1-1, the V gene TRBV6-2 or TRBV6-3, with 8 bases identical to TRBD1. There are 13 residues in the CDR3. Per germline, CDR1 MNHEY and CDR2 SVGEGT. V shed 6 bases, J shed 3 bases, and the junction held 3 bases outside the gene matches.